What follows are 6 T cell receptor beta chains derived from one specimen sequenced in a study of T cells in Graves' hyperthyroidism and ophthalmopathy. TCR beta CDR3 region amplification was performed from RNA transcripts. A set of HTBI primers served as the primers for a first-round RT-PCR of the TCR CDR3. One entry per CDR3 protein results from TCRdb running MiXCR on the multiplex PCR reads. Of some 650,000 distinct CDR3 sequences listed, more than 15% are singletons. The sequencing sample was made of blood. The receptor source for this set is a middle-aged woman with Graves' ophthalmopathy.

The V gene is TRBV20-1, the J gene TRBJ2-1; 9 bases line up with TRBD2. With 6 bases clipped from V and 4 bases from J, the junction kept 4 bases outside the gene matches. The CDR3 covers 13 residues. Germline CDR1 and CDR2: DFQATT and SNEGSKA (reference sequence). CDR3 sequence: CSAGTSSYNEQFF. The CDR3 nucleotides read TGCAGTGCCGGGACTAGCAGTTACAATGAGCAGTTCTTC.

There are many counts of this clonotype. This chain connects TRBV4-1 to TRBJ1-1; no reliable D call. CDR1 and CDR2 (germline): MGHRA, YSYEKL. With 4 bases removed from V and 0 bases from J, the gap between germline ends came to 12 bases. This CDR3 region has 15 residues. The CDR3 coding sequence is TGCGCCAGCAGCCCTAAGGACGGCATGAACACTGAAGCTTTCTTT. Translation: CASSPKDGMNTEAFF.

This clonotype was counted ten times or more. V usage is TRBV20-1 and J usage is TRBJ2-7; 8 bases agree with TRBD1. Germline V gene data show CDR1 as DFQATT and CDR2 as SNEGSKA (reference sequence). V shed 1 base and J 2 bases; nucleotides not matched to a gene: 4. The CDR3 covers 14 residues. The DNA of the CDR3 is TGCAGTGCTAGAGTAGGACAGGGCCCCTACGAGCAGTACTTC. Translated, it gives CSARVGQGPYEQYF.

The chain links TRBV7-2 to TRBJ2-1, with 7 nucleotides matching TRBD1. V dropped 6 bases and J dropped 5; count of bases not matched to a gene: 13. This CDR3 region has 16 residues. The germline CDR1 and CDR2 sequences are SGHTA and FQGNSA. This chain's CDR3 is CASRYFAGTAHNEQFF. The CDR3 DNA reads TGTGCCAGCAGATACTTCGCCGGGACAGCACACAATGAGCAGTTCTTC.

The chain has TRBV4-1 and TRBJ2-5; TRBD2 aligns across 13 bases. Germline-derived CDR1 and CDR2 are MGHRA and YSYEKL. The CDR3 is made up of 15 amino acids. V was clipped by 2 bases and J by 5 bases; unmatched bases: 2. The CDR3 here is CASSQPTSGGETQYF. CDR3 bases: TGCGCCAGCAGCCAACCGACTAGCGGGGGGGAGACCCAGTACTTC.

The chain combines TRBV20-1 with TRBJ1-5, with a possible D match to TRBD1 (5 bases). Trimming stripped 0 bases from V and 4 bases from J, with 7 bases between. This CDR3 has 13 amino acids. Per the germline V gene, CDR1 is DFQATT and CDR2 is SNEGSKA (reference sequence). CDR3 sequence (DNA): TGCAGTGCTAGAGAGGCAGGGAATCAGCCCCAGCATTTT. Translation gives CSAREAGNQPQHF.